This TCR beta chain was profiled in a study of T cell clones after liver transplantation (dated by TCRdb to the late 2010s). In terms of the full investigation: Samples were obtained from ITN030ST, a randomized trial in which withdrawal of immunosuppression was attempted within 2 years of liver transplantation. The studied cohort comprised 8 liver transplant recipients, 3 classified as tolerant and 5 as non-tolerant. Until randomization at 12-24 months post-transplant, subjects were given standard immunosuppression, with no induction therapy. Tolerance was defined as complete withdrawal of immunosuppression for at least one year without a rise in liver enzymes beyond twice the upper limit of normal. Three of the eight recipients were HCV-positive; the others were transplanted for non-autoimmune, non-viral indications. As an antigen-independent comparator for donor-reactive sequences, third party-reactive TCRbeta sequences were also identified from pre-transplant MLRs. Blood samples were taken pre-transplant, pre-randomization before withdrawal, and post-randomization after full withdrawal or failed withdrawal. Donor-reactive T cell clones were identified by TCRbeta sequencing after a pre-transplant mixed lymphocyte reaction and then tracked in post-transplant blood. Study-wide conclusions, independent of this receptor: Donor-reactive sequences declined more than third party-reactive ones, suggesting partial antigen-specific deletion unrelated to withdrawal success. Without allograft tissue specimens, donor-reactive T cells may have migrated into the graft rather than being deleted. A significant post-transplant decrease in circulating donor-reactive CD4 TCRbeta sequences was observed in 5 of 8 subjects, irrespective of tolerance or HCV status. The conclusions were preliminary, being limited by small, heterogeneous patient numbers and by non-standardized post-transplant time points. In a couple of subjects, low numbers of available donor cells limited the measurable donor-reactive repertoire. Once repertoire turnover was taken into account, donor-reactive detection showed a significant reduction for CD4 in 7 of 8 subjects and for CD8 in 8 of 8.

The germline V gene sets CDR1 to ENHRY and CDR2 to SYGVKD. Relative to germline, V is 3 bases shorter and J is 10 bases shorter, with 15 bases between their ends. From its cysteine to its phenylalanine, the CDR3 spans 13 amino acids. The read is trimmed to its CDR3 DNA, 39 bases read in frame from base 1. Thawed unstimulated PBMCs were stained for CD3, CD4 and CD8 and FACS-sorted into CD3+CD4+ and CD3+CD8+ populations. All 8 studied subjects were randomized to immunosuppression withdrawal. Genomic DNA was isolated with the Qiagen DNeasy Blood and Tissue Kit. This clone came up once. Its antigen is still unknown. No base-level quality is on record; no much larger clone is a single base apart. High-throughput TCRbeta CDR3 sequencing of frozen genomic DNA was performed by immunoSEQ, with PCR amplification, mapping, bias correction and internal controls included. The authors' analysis ran thus. Only productive rearrangements were retained, and each unique TCRbeta sequence was defined by its CDR3 nucleotide sequence together with its V and J gene. Donor-reactive sequences required at least 5-fold expansion in CFSE-low cells versus unstimulated pre-transplant cells and at least 0.01% frequency. Per-subject minimum frequency thresholds, based on the lowest-template unstimulated sample, ensured at least 90% detection power. Jensen-Shannon divergence between the top 1000 TCRbeta sequences post-transplant and pre-transplant was used to measure repertoire turnover. Changes in detection of donor-reactive sequences were tested with two-sided Fisher's exact tests. The clones in this table, taken by TCRdb from immuneACCESS, are in-frame only. Not every clone is retained; where verified, under half of the shortfall comes from an unresolved V gene, and the cause of the rest is unknown. V, J and clone size are taken as reported in that table, and D and trimming were inferred from the DNA itself. Present in this sample are tens of thousands of clones, approximately 87% of which were seen just once. Approximately 15% of the sample goes to the ten largest clones.

Specimen: CD8+ T cells from blood, collected 12 months after liver transplant. The TCR comes from a human patient who received a liver transplant. Following a transplant, some T lymphocytes may have been derived from the graft donor. The rearranged segments are TRBV10-3 and TRBJ1-2; a weak D assignment points to TRBD1 (6 bases agree). DNA sequence: TGTGCCATCAGTGATGGGACACCTCTATCCTACACCTTC. It is translated as CAISDGTPLSYTF.